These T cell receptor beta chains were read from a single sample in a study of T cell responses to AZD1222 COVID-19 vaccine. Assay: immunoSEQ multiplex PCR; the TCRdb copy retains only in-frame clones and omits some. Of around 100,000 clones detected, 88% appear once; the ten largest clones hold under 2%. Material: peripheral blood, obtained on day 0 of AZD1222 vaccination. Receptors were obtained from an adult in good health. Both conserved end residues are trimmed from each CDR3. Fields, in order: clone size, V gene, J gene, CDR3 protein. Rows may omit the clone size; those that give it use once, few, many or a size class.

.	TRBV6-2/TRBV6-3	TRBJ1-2	ASSYSEGSGYT
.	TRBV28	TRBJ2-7	ASSLGQPYEQY
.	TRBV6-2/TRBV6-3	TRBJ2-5	ASSYVSLQETQY
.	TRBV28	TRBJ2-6	ASSSPLPGPDPSPGANVLT
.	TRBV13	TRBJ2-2	ASSGDNTGELF
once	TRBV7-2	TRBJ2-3	ASSPRLAGVTDTQY
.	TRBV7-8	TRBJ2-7	ASSPTGGEASYEQY
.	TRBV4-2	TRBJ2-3	ASSQEGTSGSDTQY
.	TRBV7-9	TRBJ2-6	ASSPPGANVLT
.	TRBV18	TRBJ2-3	ASSPGTSGTDTQY
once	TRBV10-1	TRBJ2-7	ASSLPVRCPYHEQY
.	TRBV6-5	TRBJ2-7	ASSRLTGTYEQY
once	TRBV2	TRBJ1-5	ASSDRWTSNQPQH
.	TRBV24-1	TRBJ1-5	ATSDLQGRGVNQPQH
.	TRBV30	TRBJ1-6	AFRRQGQGFSPLH
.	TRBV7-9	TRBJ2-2	ASSLGSGSTGELF
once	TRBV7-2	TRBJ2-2	ASSLQAENTGELF
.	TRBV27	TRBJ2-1	ASRSGLAGPNEQF
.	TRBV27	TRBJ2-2	ASRPGTGLVELF
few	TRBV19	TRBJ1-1	ASSPRDIKYTEAF
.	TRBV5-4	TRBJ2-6	ASSLGREKGANVLT
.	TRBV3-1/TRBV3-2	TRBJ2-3	ASSQERTSGSVMDTQY